These 2 T cell receptor beta chains were sequenced from one sample in a study of vaccination and CD4 T cells after COVID-19. No antigen is known for these receptors. The treatment: approximately 11-day PBMC culture with coronavirus spike peptide pools or control peptides (ViraFEST assay). Cultured CD4+ T-cell DNA underwent Oncomine TCR Beta short-read sequencing. Via MiXCR, TCRdb re-called the PCR reads, giving one row per CDR3 protein. The sample has over 20,000 distinct CDR3 sequences; less than 50% are singletons. The sequenced sample was CD4+ T cells from blood, cultured in vitro. These receptor sequences come from a human donor who had recovered from COVID-19.

The J gene is TRBJ1-5, the V gene TRBV12-3 or TRBV12-4; 7 bases fit TRBD1. V lost 5 bases and J lost 6; bases outside the gene matches: 10. This CDR3 contains 15 residues. CDR3 nucleotides: TGTGCCAGCAGTGCCGGAACAGGGGCAGGTCAGCCCCAGCATTTT. Translating it yields CASSAGTGAGQPQHF.

The chain recombines TRBV10-2 with TRBJ1-5; D perhaps matches TRBD1 (5 bases). The CDR3 has 13 residues. With 6 bases removed from V and 5 bases from J, the gap between germline ends came to 11 bases. Looked up from germline, CDR1 is WSHSY and CDR2 is SAAADI. The DNA for the CDR3 is TGCGCCAGCAGCTTGGACACGTATCAGCCCCAGCATTTT. This encodes CASSLDTYQPQHF.